This T cell receptor beta chain is from a study of T cells after yellow fever vaccination. Looking at the study overall: SMART-Seq v4 Ultra Low Input prepared libraries from low-cell fractions. Study observations and caveats: Bulk-population clonotypes that are abundant could appear as contaminants in FACS-sorted repertoires. The secondary response showed a weaker magnitude and a faster peak, day 5 versus 15. The booster saw the reappearance of most primary-vaccination clones (roughly 96% CD4, roughly 90% CD8).

The table lists this clonotype with a few counts. What it binds is not known. MiXCR, run by TCRdb on the 5' RACE reads, gives a single entry per CDR3 protein. The data contain around 250,000 distinct CDR3 sequences, 6% to 7.5% of them seen just once; the ten biggest clones take up roughly 0.86%. From germline, CDR1 is SGHTA and CDR2 FQGNSA. After removal of 4 bases from V and 10 bases from J, the junction contained 15 bases not matched to a gene. CDR3 length: 16 amino acids. The chain joins TRBV7-2 to TRBJ2-1, with 8 bases fitting TRBD1. This sequence was found in a man aged 25-40 years who received the YFV17D yellow fever vaccine. Sequenced material: CD4+ T cells sorted from PBMCs, taken 15 days after the yellow fever booster vaccination. CDR3 residues: CASSSPRDRPLGEQFF. The CDR3 DNA reads TGTGCCAGCAGCTCTCCCCGGGACAGGCCCCTAGGAGAGCAGTTCTTC.